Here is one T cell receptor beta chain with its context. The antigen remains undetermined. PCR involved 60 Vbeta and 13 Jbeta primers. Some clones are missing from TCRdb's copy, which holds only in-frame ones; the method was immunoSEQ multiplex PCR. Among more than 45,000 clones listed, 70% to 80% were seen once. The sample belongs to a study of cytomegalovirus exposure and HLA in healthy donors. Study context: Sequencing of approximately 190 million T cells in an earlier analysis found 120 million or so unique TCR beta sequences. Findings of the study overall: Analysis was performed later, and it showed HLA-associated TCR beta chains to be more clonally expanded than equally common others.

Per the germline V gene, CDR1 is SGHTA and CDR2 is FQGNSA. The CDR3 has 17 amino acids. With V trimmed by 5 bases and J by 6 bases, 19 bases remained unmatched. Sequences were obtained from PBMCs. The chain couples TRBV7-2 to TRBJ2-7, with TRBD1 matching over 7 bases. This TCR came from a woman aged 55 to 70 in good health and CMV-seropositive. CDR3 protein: CASSHPPGQRILGEQYF. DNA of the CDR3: TGTGCCAGCAGCCATCCGCCGGGACAGAGAATATTAGGCGAGCAGTACTTC.